A selection of T cell receptor beta chains follows, all from one sample in a study of blood T cell repertoires in COVID-19. TCRdb's copy holds only in-frame clones and misses some; the assay was immunoSEQ multiplex PCR. The sample has over 200,000 clones, roughly 87% seen once. Material: peripheral blood. Receptors originate from a man aged 35-49 years with active or convalescent COVID-19. Each CDR3 is given with its conserved first and last residue. Fields, in order: J gene, V gene, D gene, clone size, CDR3 protein, CDR3 DNA. D genes are given only for firm matches. The size entry is marked missing in some rows and otherwise reads once, few, many or a size class.

TRBJ1-2,TRBV28,.,medium-sized,CASGDSQGPVGGYTF,TGTGCCAGCGGAGACTCTCAGGGCCCCGTGGGAGGCTACACCTTC
TRBJ2-3,TRBV25-1,.,.,CASSDRRVTDTQYF,TGTGCCAGCAGTGATAGGAGAGTCACAGATACGCAGTATTTT
TRBJ2-5,TRBV18,.,.,CASSRGEGETQYF,TGTGCCAGCTCCCGTGGTGAGGGAGAGACCCAGTACTTC
TRBJ2-2,TRBV5-1,.,.,CASSLLRQGNTGELFF,TGCGCCAGCAGCTTGCTCAGGCAGGGGAACACCGGGGAGCTGTTTTTT
TRBJ1-6,TRBV2,TRBD1,.,CASKQGAPYNSPLHF,TGTGCCAGCAAACAGGGGGCACCCTATAATTCACCCCTCCACTTT
TRBJ1-1,TRBV9,.,.,CASSPQLTGRGTEAFF,TGTGCCAGCAGCCCACAACTCACAGGGAGAGGGACTGAAGCTTTCTTT
TRBJ1-1,TRBV7-9,.,.,CASRNKSGWTEAFF,TGTGCCAGCAGGAACAAGTCAGGCTGGACTGAAGCTTTCTTT
TRBJ1-2,TRBV19,.,few,CASTGVYGYTF,TGTGCCAGTACAGGGGTGTATGGCTACACCTTC
TRBJ1-5,TRBV4-1,.,.,CASSQDRGQPQHF,TGCGCCAGCAGCCAAGACCGGGGTCAGCCCCAGCATTTT
TRBJ1-4,TRBV28,TRBD1,.,CASSNTGGIGNEKLFF,TGTGCCAGCAGTAATACAGGGGGGATAGGTAATGAAAAACTGTTTTTT
TRBJ1-1,TRBV7-9,.,.,CASSPGGFNTEAFF,TGTGCCAGCAGCCCGGGAGGGTTTAACACTGAAGCTTTCTTT
TRBJ1-3,TRBV5-5,.,.,CASSSGRGLGNTIYF,TGTGCCAGCAGCTCCGGCCGGGGTCTGGGAAACACCATATATTTT
TRBJ1-1,TRBV3-1/TRBV3-2,.,.,CASSPEAANTEAFF,TGTGCCAGCAGCCCGGAGGCGGCGAACACTGAAGCTTTCTTT
TRBJ2-5,TRBV27,TRBD1,.,CASSPGQGETQYF,TGTGCCAGCAGTCCTGGACAGGGGGAGACCCAGTACTTC
TRBJ1-1,TRBV6-5,.,.,CASSYNRNTEAFF,TGTGCCAGCAGTTACAATCGGAACACTGAAGCTTTCTTT
TRBJ2-3,TRBV9,TRBD1,.,CASSAGQGTDTQYF,TGTGCCAGCAGCGCGGGACAGGGCACAGATACGCAGTATTTT
TRBJ1-5,TRBV24-1,.,.,CATSEGDQPQHF,TGTGCCACCAGTGAAGGGGATCAGCCCCAGCATTTT
TRBJ1-6,TRBV9,.,.,CASSLRPDRKSSPLHF,TGTGCCAGCAGCCTCCGCCCGGACAGAAAGAGTTCACCCCTCCACTTT
TRBJ2-3,TRBV6-4,TRBD2,.,CASSPSGRTRGDTQYF,TGTGCCAGCAGTCCCAGCGGGAGGACACGGGGAGATACGCAGTATTTT
TRBJ2-1,TRBV29-1,TRBD2,.,CSALLAFTYNEQFF,TGCAGCGCGTTACTAGCGTTTACCTACAATGAGCAGTTCTTC
TRBJ2-2,TRBV19,.,once,CASSTGRTGELFF,TGTGCCAGTAGTACAGGGAGGACCGGGGAGCTGTTTTTT
TRBJ2-7,TRBV2,TRBD1,.,CASSEYPDRQGPYEQYF,TGTGCCAGCAGTGAATACCCTGATCGACAGGGTCCCTACGAGCAGTACTTC
TRBJ1-5,TRBV6-6,TRBD1,.,CASSAASGGQPQHF,TGTGCCAGCAGTGCAGCCTCAGGGGGACAGCCCCAGCATTTT
TRBJ1-5,TRBV19,TRBD1,once,CASLRGLTAGDSNQPQHF,TGTGCCAGTCTTAGGGGGCTCACTGCAGGGGATAGCAATCAGCCCCAGCATTTT
TRBJ2-4,TRBV29-1,TRBD1,few,CSVWDGQDVAKNIQYF,TGCAGCGTTTGGGATGGACAGGACGTCGCCAAAAACATTCAGTACTTC
TRBJ2-1,TRBV5-1,.,.,CASSFTRSNEQFF,TGCGCCAGCAGCTTTACCAGGTCCAATGAGCAGTTCTTC
TRBJ1-1,TRBV3-1/TRBV3-2,.,.,CASSQFDRNTEAFF,TGTGCCAGCAGCCAATTTGACAGGAACACTGAAGCTTTCTTT
TRBJ2-7,TRBV2,.,.,CASTGDGSYEQYF,TGTGCCAGCACAGGGGATGGCTCCTACGAGCAGTACTTC
TRBJ2-7,TRBV28,.,.,CASSLKGTYEQYF,TGTGCCAGCAGTTTGAAGGGGACCTACGAGCAGTACTTC
TRBJ2-1,TRBV5-1,TRBD1,.,CASSRTGQGDYNEQFF,TGCGCCAGCAGCCGCACGGGACAGGGGGACTACAATGAGCAGTTCTTC
TRBJ1-1,TRBV6-2/TRBV6-3,.,once,CASSWWLEAFF,TGTGCCAGCAGTTGGTGGCTTGAAGCTTTCTTT